These 4 T cell receptor beta chains share one sample of origin, sequenced in a study of monozygotic twins with inflammatory bowel disease. One entry per CDR3 protein, without DNA, is what TCRdb gives after re-calling the 5' RACE reads. This listing includes over 130,000 distinct CDR3 sequences. What was sequenced was blood. The source of these receptors is a human donor with ulcerative colitis or Crohn's disease, or a healthy co-twin of an affected twin (not recorded which).

The chain joins TRBV5-1 to TRBJ1-5. The CDR3 is made up of 13 amino acids. Germline values: CDR1 SGHRS, CDR2 YFSETQ. CDR3 protein: CASSLHADQPQHF.

The rearrangement joins TRBV5-6 to TRBJ2-1. The germline gives CDR1 SGHDT, CDR2 YYEEEE. The CDR3 runs 12 residues. The CDR3 protein is CASSLTDNEQFF.

The gene calls are TRBV4-3 and TRBJ2-1; TCRdb names TRBD2, which stays unverified in the absence of DNA. Germline V gene sequence: CDR1 LGHNA, CDR2 YSLEER. CDR3 length: 17 residues. CDR3 region: CASSQDLVAGDYNEQFF.

The gene calls are TRBV27 and TRBJ2-3; no DNA is available, so the TRBD2 call from TCRdb remains unchecked. Germline CDR1 and CDR2: MNHEY and SMNVEV (reference sequence). This CDR3 spans 16 amino acids. The CDR3: CASSPVSGDPTDTQYF.